This T cell receptor (beta chain) originates from a study of blood T cell repertoires in COVID-19. TCRdb's copy holds only in-frame clones and misses some; the assay was immunoSEQ multiplex PCR. The sample lists approximately 100,000 clones, around 80% occurring once. The germline V gene encodes CDR1 MNHEY and CDR2 SVGAGI. The length of the CDR3 is 15 residues. Trimming took off 2 bases at V and 0 bases at J, with 5 bases between the two ends. This TCR derives from a human donor in a cohort sampled during active or convalescent COVID-19. The J gene is TRBJ1-6, the V gene TRBV6-5; no reliable D call. What was sequenced was peripheral blood. Here the CDR3 DNA reads TGTGCCAGCAGTTACGGCAGCTCCTATAATTCACCCCTCCACTTT. This sequence encodes CASSYGSSYNSPLHF.